The 32 T cell receptor beta chains listed next were all sequenced from one sample in a study of T-cell memory formation after mild COVID-19. In TCRdb, the 5' RACE reads were re-called with MiXCR into one record per CDR3 protein. Found here are 400,000 to 500,000 distinct CDR3 sequences, about 20% of them singletons; the top ten hold 8.4%. The source material was PBMCs or a T cell subset sorted from them (not recorded which). The receptors originated from an adult woman who had mild COVID-19 (a few samples of this study predate the infection). Cell type and time point are not known.

The CDR3 spells CASSQNGNYGYTF. CDR3 DNA sequence: TGCGCCAGCAGCCAGAACGGAAACTATGGCTACACCTTC. The chain is built from TRBV4-1 and TRBJ1-2; D remains unclear. V shed 3 bases and J shed 2 bases, with 7 bases lying between them. The germline V gene encodes CDR1 MGHRA and CDR2 YSYEKL. The CDR3 has 13 amino acids.

This chain connects TRBV10-3 to TRBJ2-7, with D maybe TRBD2 (5 bases). CDR1 is ENHRY, CDR2 SYGVKD, per germline. CDR3 length equals 12 residues. V was clipped by 3 bases and J by 3 bases, with 6 bases between them. In DNA, the CDR3 is TGTGCCATCAGTGAAGAGGGCTACGAGCAGTACTTC. Encoded protein: CAISEEGYEQYF.

In this sample, this clonotype turned up many times. The rearrangement uses TRBV3-1 and TRBJ2-5; a possible D gene is TRBD2 (6 bases). CDR1 is LGHDT, CDR2 YNNKEL, per germline (reference sequence). The CDR3 loop spans 14 amino acids. Deletions cut 4 bases from V and 0 bases from J, with 9 bases between. The CDR3 DNA follows: TGTGCCAGCAGCCCCCGGGACTACCAAGAGACCCAGTACTTC. Its translation is CASSPRDYQETQYF.

This clonotype was seen more than once but under ten times. The chain joins TRBV12-3 or TRBV12-4 to TRBJ2-1, with D perhaps matching TRBD1 (5 bases). The CDR3 loop spans 13 amino acids. V dropped 9 bases and J dropped 10 bases, with 19 bases sitting between them. The CDR3 DNA follows: TGTGCCAGTGGGGCTACCCCCGCCAGGGAGCAGTTCTTC. It yields the protein CASGATPAREQFF.

This sequence joins TRBV19 and TRBJ1-1; D is unclear. V lost 4 bases and J lost 2, with 11 bases in between. The CDR3 contains 14 residues. The V gene's germline CDR1 is LNHDA and CDR2 SQIVND (reference sequence). The CDR3 here is CASSKSPDNTEAFF. In DNA, the CDR3 is TGTGCCAGTAGTAAGTCTCCCGATAACACTGAAGCTTTCTTT.

The V gene is TRBV4-2, the J gene TRBJ2-3, with 14 positions matching TRBD2. Trimming took 0 bases from V and 4 from J; bases not matched to a gene: 9. Germline V gene lookup returns CDR1 LGHNA and CDR2 YNFKEQ. The CDR3 is 19 amino acids. This CDR3 reads CASSQEGLAGAPYADTQYF. The CDR3 region has the DNA TGTGCCAGCAGCCAAGAGGGACTAGCGGGAGCCCCATATGCAGATACGCAGTATTTT.

The CDR3 region is CASGAGDIREQFF. For the CDR3, the DNA is TGTGCCAGTGGGGCTGGGGACATCCGGGAGCAGTTCTTC. The chain carries TRBV19 and TRBJ2-1, with D possibly TRBD1 on 6 matching bases. The CDR3 is 13 residues long. Germline values: CDR1 LNHDA, CDR2 SQIVND (reference sequence). V lost 8 bases, J lost 10 bases, and 18 bases lay in between.

V gene TRBV7-9 combines with J gene TRBJ1-5, with TRBD1 as a possible D gene (6 bases). The germline V gene has CDR1 SEHNR and CDR2 FQNEAQ (reference sequence). The CDR3 is made up of 15 amino acids. With 5 bases removed from V and 6 bases from J, the gap between germline ends came to 17 bases. CDR3 sequence: CASSPTGGAGQPQHF. CDR3 DNA sequence: TGTGCCAGCAGCCCCACTGGGGGGGCTGGTCAGCCCCAGCATTTT.

This clonotype was detected a few times. The chain is built from TRBV6-2 or TRBV6-3 and TRBJ2-5; 7 bases line up with TRBD2. The CDR3 runs 16 residues. The germline V gene encodes CDR1 MNHEY and CDR2 SVGEGT. V dropped 0 bases and J dropped 7; count of bases not matched to a gene: 11. Written as DNA, the CDR3 is TGTGCCAGCAGTTACTCCGGGTTGCGGGAGTCAGTGACCCAGTACTTC. This encodes CASSYSGLRESVTQYF.

V usage is TRBV4-1 and J usage is TRBJ1-2, with 8 bases aligning to TRBD1. Germline V CDR1 and CDR2: MGHRA, YSYEKL. The CDR3 has 14 amino acids. With V trimmed by 4 bases and J by 7 bases, 8 bases remained unmatched. CDR3 in DNA: TGCGCCAGCAGCCTGGACAGGGCCGGGGGTGGCTACACCTTC. It is translated as CASSLDRAGGGYTF.

This chain uses TRBV19 with TRBJ2-2; D may be TRBD1 (6 bases). The germline gives CDR1 LNHDA, CDR2 SQIVND (reference sequence). Trimming removed 5 bases at V and 4 bases at J, with 17 bases between. This CDR3 has 16 residues. Here the CDR3 reads CASSPGQGRITGELFF. The CDR3 bases are TGTGCCAGTAGTCCTGGTCAGGGGAGAATCACCGGGGAGCTGTTTTTT.

V and J are TRBV3-1 and TRBJ2-5; the D is unclear. This CDR3 region has 16 residues. CDR1 and CDR2 from the germline V gene are LGHDT and YNNKEL (reference sequence). Deletions cut 6 bases from V and 1 base from J, with 18 bases between. The CDR3 nucleotides read TGTGCCAGCAGTGTCCTTGGACGTCTCGGCCAAGAGACCCAGTACTTC. Translated, it gives CASSVLGRLGQETQYF.

This clonotype turned up a few times. The V gene is TRBV5-6, the J gene TRBJ2-3, with TRBD1 matching over 7 bases. This CDR3 has 15 amino acids. V was clipped by 6 bases and J by 8 bases; unmatched bases: 15. CDR1 is SGHDT, CDR2 YYEEEE, per germline. CDR3 nucleotide sequence: TGTGCCAGCATCATAAACCGACAGGGATACGTTACGCAGTATTTT. Its translation: CASIINRQGYVTQYF. The whole variable domain, remainder taken from reference TRBV5-6 and TRBJ2-3, is DAGVTQSPTHLIKTRGQQVTLRCSPKSGHDTVSWYQQALGQGPQFIFQYYEEEERQRGNFPDRFSGHQFPNYSSELNVNALLLGDSALYLCASIINRQGYVTQYFGPGTRLTVL.

This clonotype occurred a few times. The V call is TRBV20-1, the J call TRBJ1-5; D perhaps matches TRBD1 (5 bases). Germline CDR1 DFQATT, CDR2 SNEGSKA (reference sequence). The CDR3 sequence is 16 residues long. V lost 4 bases and J 2 bases, leaving 18 bases between the germline ends. This CDR3 reads CSATPHPGLGNQPQHF. CDR3 coding DNA: TGCAGTGCTACCCCTCACCCAGGGCTGGGCAATCAGCCCCAGCATTTT.

This clonotype occurred once. V and J are TRBV4-1 and TRBJ1-2; weak D call: TRBD1 (6 bases). Germline-derived CDR1 and CDR2 are MGHRA and YSYEKL. V was shortened by 1 base and J by 8 bases, with 17 bases between the two germline ends. This CDR3 has 15 amino acids. The CDR3 DNA is TGCGCCAGCAGCCAAGGTGACAGGCTTTCTATGGGCTACACCTTC. Amino acids: CASSQGDRLSMGYTF.

In its sample, this clonotype was seen a few times. V usage is TRBV7-9 and J usage is TRBJ2-1, with TRBD2 matching 11 bases. The CDR3 has 17 residues. Trimming took 0 bases from V and 9 from J; bases not matched to a gene: 10. Germline values: CDR1 SEHNR, CDR2 FQNEAQ (reference sequence). The CDR3 protein is CASSLALAGDLGGEQFF. The DNA of the CDR3 is TGTGCCAGCAGCTTAGCACTAGCGGGAGATCTGGGTGGTGAGCAGTTCTTC.

This clonotype was seen a few times. The rearrangement uses TRBV29-1 and TRBJ1-4; 8 bases fit TRBD1. J was trimmed by 5 bases and V by 6 bases; bases with no gene match: 8. Germline V gene data show CDR1 as SQVTM and CDR2 as ANQGSEA. CDR3 length equals 14 residues. The CDR3 is CSVGGQGSNEKLFF. In DNA, the CDR3 is TGCAGCGTGGGTGGACAGGGTTCCAATGAAAAACTGTTTTTT.

The genes are TRBV13 and TRBJ2-1; the D is unclear. The CDR3 has 16 residues. CDR1 is PRHDT, CDR2 FYEKMQ, per germline (reference sequence). Trimming shortened V by 5 bases and J by 3 bases, and 17 bases separated the two germline ends. This chain's CDR3 is CASSPPGGALYNEQFF. CDR3 DNA: TGTGCCAGCAGCCCTCCTGGCGGAGCCCTCTACAATGAGCAGTTCTTC.

The gene calls are TRBV18 and TRBJ2-2, with 7 bases fitting TRBD1. The CDR3 runs to 15 residues. Trimming cost V 4 bases and J 1 base; bases outside gene matches: 3. CDR1 is KGHSH and CDR2 is LQKENI in the germline V gene. CDR3 residues: CASSLWTGNTGELFF. In DNA, the CDR3 is TGTGCCAGCTCACTTTGGACAGGGAACACCGGGGAGCTGTTTTTT. The whole variable domain, filled in from reference TRBV18 and TRBJ2-2, reads NAGVMQNPRHLVRRRGQEARLRCSPMKGHSHVYWYRQLPEEGLKFMVYLQKENIIDESGMPKERFSAEFPKEGPSILRIQQVVRGDSAAYFCASSLWTGNTGELFFGEGSRLTVL.

This clonotype appeared a few times. The chain is built from TRBV24-1 and TRBJ2-7; 8 nucleotides line up with TRBD1. The germline V gene has CDR1 KGHDR and CDR2 SFDVKD. The CDR3 runs to 15 residues. The ends lost 7 bases at V and 2 bases at J; junction bases unmatched: 9. In DNA, the CDR3 is TGTGCCACCAGGGGTTCGACAGGGGACACCTACGAGCAGTACTTC. Translating it yields CATRGSTGDTYEQYF.

The rearrangement joins TRBV3-1 to TRBJ1-2; possible D gene TRBD1, 6 bases. CDR3 length equals 15 residues. V gave up 1 base and J gave up 3 bases, with 12 bases separating them. CDR1 is LGHDT, CDR2 YNNKEL, per germline (reference sequence). The CDR3 nucleotides read TGTGCCAGCAGCCAAGGTGGCGCAGGGGACTATGGCTACACCTTC. Amino acids: CASSQGGAGDYGYTF.

This sequence joins TRBV20-1 and TRBJ2-7; TRBD1 might be the D (5 bases). The CDR3 totals 15 residues. Trimming took off 3 bases at V and 4 bases at J, with 19 bases between the two ends. Germline V gene lookup returns CDR1 DFQATT and CDR2 SNEGSKA (reference sequence). CDR3 sequence reads: CSASLGRVFGYEQYF. CDR3 DNA sequence: TGCAGTGCTAGTCTGGGCAGGGTGTTTGGTTACGAGCAGTACTTC.

The gene calls are TRBV30 and TRBJ1-2; no clear D gene. Germline CDR1 GTSNPN, CDR2 SVGIG (reference sequence). CDR3 length equals 13 residues. V dropped 4 bases and J dropped 1 base, with 10 bases sitting between them. CDR3 amino acids: CAWNSGSNYGYTF. The CDR3 DNA reads as TGTGCCTGGAACTCGGGAAGTAACTATGGCTACACCTTC.

The gene calls are TRBV12-3 or TRBV12-4 and TRBJ2-1; 7 bases agree with TRBD1. V dropped 5 bases and J dropped 9; count of bases not matched to a gene: 7. The CDR3 loop spans 13 amino acids. The CDR3 loop reads CASSRRGMGEQFF. For the CDR3, the DNA is TGTGCCAGCAGTCGCAGGGGGATGGGTGAGCAGTTCTTC.

This CDR3 reads CASSGAGTAYEQYF. The DNA of the CDR3 is TGCGCCAGCAGCGGAGCCGGGACAGCCTACGAGCAGTACTTC. The chain employs TRBV5-1 and TRBJ2-7, with TRBD1 identical over 7 bases. The CDR3 totals 14 residues. The ends lost 4 bases at V and 2 bases at J; junction bases unmatched: 6. Germline V lookup: CDR1 SGHRS, CDR2 YFSETQ.

J is TRBJ1-5 and V is TRBV24-1; 8 nucleotides align to TRBD1. The CDR3 consists of 17 residues. V was pared by 2 bases and J by 3 bases, with 8 bases of the junction left unmatched. Germline V gene lookup returns CDR1 KGHDR and CDR2 SFDVKD. The CDR3 DNA reads TGTGCCACCAGTGATTCGGGGCAGGGGGCTAACAATCAGCCCCAGCATTTT. Translating gives CATSDSGQGANNQPQHF.

V and J are TRBV2 and TRBJ2-7, with a possible D match to TRBD1 (6 bases). The CDR3 consists of 11 residues. In germline, CDR1 is SNHLY, CDR2 FYNNEI. V lost 11 bases and J 2 bases, leaving 10 bases between the germline ends. CDR3 DNA: TGTGCCTGCGACAGGACCTACGAGCAGTACTTC. Its translation is CACDRTYEQYF.

This chain links TRBV7-9 with TRBJ2-6, with D hard to call. V was clipped by 3 bases and J by 1 base, with 10 bases between them. Germline CDR1 reads SEHNR; CDR2 reads FQNEAQ (reference sequence). The CDR3 runs to 16 residues. Here the CDR3 DNA reads TGTGCCAGCAGCTTCTCGGTCCAATCTGGGGCCAACGTCCTGACTTTC. Translated: CASSFSVQSGANVLTF.

This clonotype was counted only a few times. This sequence joins TRBV5-6 and TRBJ2-1; D gene unclear. There are 16 residues in the CDR3. Germline CDR1 is SGHDT and CDR2 is YYEEEE. V lost 1 base and J lost 3, with 14 bases in between. The CDR3: CASSLPYRGGYNEQFF. The DNA of the CDR3 is TGTGCCAGCAGCTTGCCTTACCGAGGCGGCTACAATGAGCAGTTCTTC.

The V and J genes are TRBV7-2 and TRBJ2-3; 9 nucleotides match TRBD2. The CDR3 is 16 amino acids. Germline V CDR1 and CDR2: SGHTA, FQGNSA. J lost 1 base, V lost 8 bases, and 10 bases had no gene match. The DNA for the CDR3 is TGTGCCAGCCGCCGGCGGGGGGGCGGAGGCACAGATACGCAGTATTTT. Its protein product is CASRRRGGGGTDTQYF.

The sample holds a few counts of this clonotype. The rearrangement links TRBV7-6 to TRBJ2-2; 10 nucleotides align to TRBD2. CDR1 SGHVS and CDR2 FNYEAQ come from the germline V gene. V shed 5 bases and J 5 bases; nucleotides not matched to a gene: 11. The CDR3 totals 17 residues. Here the CDR3 reads CASSAPLTSGKTGELFF. The CDR3, as DNA: TGTGCCAGCAGCGCACCCCTAACTAGCGGGAAGACCGGGGAGCTGTTTTTT.

This rearrangement joins TRBV2 to TRBJ1-4; the D gene is possibly TRBD1 (5 bases). The CDR3 has 14 residues. V lost 0 bases and J 8 bases, leaving 10 bases between the germline ends. Germline CDR1 reads SNHLY; CDR2 reads FYNNEI. For the CDR3, the DNA is TGTGCCAGCAGTGAAGCAGGGGTGTGGGAAAAACTGTTTTTT. Protein product: CASSEAGVWEKLFF.